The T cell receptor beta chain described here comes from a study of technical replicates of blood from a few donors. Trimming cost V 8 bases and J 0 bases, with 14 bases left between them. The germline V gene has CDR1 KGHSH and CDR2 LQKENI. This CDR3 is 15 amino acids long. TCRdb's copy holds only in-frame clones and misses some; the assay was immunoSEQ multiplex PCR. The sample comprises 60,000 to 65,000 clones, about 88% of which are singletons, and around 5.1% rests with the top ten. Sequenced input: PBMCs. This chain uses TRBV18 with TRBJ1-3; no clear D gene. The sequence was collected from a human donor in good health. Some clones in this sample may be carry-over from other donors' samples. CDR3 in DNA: TGTGCCAGCGCTGCAGTAGCTCTCTCTGGAAACACCATATATTTT. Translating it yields CASAAVALSGNTIYF.